These 17 T cell receptor beta chains were all obtained from the same sample, sequenced in a study of blood T cell repertoires in COVID-19. Assay: immunoSEQ multiplex PCR; the TCRdb copy retains only in-frame clones and omits some. This table holds approximately 150,000 clones, 88% found once. The sample comprised peripheral blood. The receptors here all came from a human donor with COVID-19, enrolled during active disease. The donor label of this sample is uncertain.

V usage is TRBV11-2 and J usage is TRBJ1-1, with D possibly being TRBD1 (5 bases). Germline V gives CDR1 SGHAT, CDR2 FQNNGV. V was shortened by 0 bases and J by 4 bases, with 12 bases between the two germline ends. The CDR3 loop spans 15 amino acids. CDR3 protein: CASSLEAWRGTEAFF. CDR3 bases: TGTGCCAGCAGCTTAGAGGCCTGGAGGGGCACTGAAGCTTTCTTT.

This rearrangement joins TRBV30 to TRBJ2-5; D remains unclear. The CDR3 totals 13 residues. Germline V gives CDR1 GTSNPN, CDR2 SVGIG (reference sequence). V lost 8 bases and J 4 bases, leaving 17 bases between the germline ends. This chain's CDR3 is CANGMSSGETQYF. DNA for the CDR3: TGTGCCAACGGAATGTCCTCGGGAGAGACCCAGTACTTC. Variable domain in full (rest from reference TRBV30 and TRBJ2-5): SQTIHQWPATLVQPVGSPLSLECTVEGTSNPNLYWYRQAAGRGLQLLFYSVGIGQISSEVPQNLSASRPQDRQFILSSKKLLLSDSGFYLCANGMSSGETQYFGPGTRLLVL.

The gene calls are TRBV11-3 and TRBJ1-2; D may be TRBD1 (6 bases). Trimming cost V 1 base and J 2 bases, with 14 bases left between them. Germline assignment: CDR1 SGHNT and CDR2 YENEEA. This CDR3 contains 16 residues. The chain's CDR3 is CASSLGYGTTNYGYTF. The CDR3 nucleotides read TGTGCCAGCAGCTTAGGGTACGGGACAACAAACTATGGCTACACCTTC.

The chain links TRBV4-1 to TRBJ1-1, with D possibly matching TRBD1 (5 bases). The CDR3 spans 14 residues. Germline-derived CDR1 and CDR2 are MGHRA and YSYEKL. The V gene lost 3 bases and the J gene lost 3 bases, with 11 bases spanning the gap. Here the CDR3 reads CASSQSQGYTEAFF. Here the CDR3 DNA reads TGCGCCAGCAGCCAGTCCCAGGGTTACACTGAAGCTTTCTTT.

This chain joins TRBV6-5 and TRBJ1-6; TRBD1 is a possible D gene (5 bases). The CDR3 spans 13 residues. V was pared by 6 bases and J by 9 bases, with 12 bases between. Germline V gene lookup returns CDR1 MNHEY and CDR2 SVGAGI. The CDR3 coding sequence is TGTGCCAGCAGCCGTGGGACTGGTTCACCCCTCCACTTT. Protein: CASSRGTGSPLHF.

This clone was detected only a few times. The chain is built from TRBV10-3 and TRBJ2-7; a weak D match, TRBD2 (7 bases). The CDR3 extends over 14 amino acids. Germline loops: CDR1 ENHRY, CDR2 SYGVKD. Trimming took off 6 bases at V and 3 bases at J, with 15 bases between the two ends. CDR3 sequence: CAIRNSGEGYEQYF. DNA for the CDR3: TGTGCCATCAGGAACTCAGGGGAGGGCTACGAGCAGTACTTC.

This clone was found a few times. The chain has TRBV28 and TRBJ2-7; a possible D gene is TRBD2 (5 bases). Germline V lookup: CDR1 MDHEN, CDR2 SYDVKM. This CDR3 has 15 residues. V gave up 5 bases and J gave up 7 bases, with 21 bases separating them. CDR3 in amino acids: CASSPGGRAEGEQYF. Written as DNA, the CDR3 is TGTGCCAGCAGTCCTGGCGGCCGTGCTGAGGGAGAGCAGTACTTC.

This chain uses TRBV18 with TRBJ2-1; TRBD2 matches 7 bases. The CDR3 spans 15 residues. CDR1 is KGHSH, CDR2 LQKENI, per germline. The junction had 8 bases not matched to a gene; V was cut back by 4 bases and J by 5 bases. CDR3 amino acids: CASSLGLLQHNEQFF. The CDR3, as DNA: TGTGCCAGCTCACTGGGACTACTACAGCACAATGAGCAGTTCTTC. Full variable domain (rest looked up from reference TRBV18 and TRBJ2-1): NAGVMQNPRHLVRRRGQEARLRCSPMKGHSHVYWYRQLPEEGLKFMVYLQKENIIDESGMPKERFSAEFPKEGPSILRIQQVVRGDSAAYFCASSLGLLQHNEQFFGPGTRLTVL.

The V and J genes are TRBV30 and TRBJ1-3, with D perhaps matching TRBD1 (5 bases). V was trimmed by 3 bases and J by 3 bases, leaving 9 bases between them. The CDR3 sequence is 13 residues long. Germline assignment: CDR1 GTSNPN and CDR2 SVGIG (reference sequence). CDR3 residues: CAWRFQGGNTIYF. CDR3 nucleotide sequence: TGTGCCTGGAGATTTCAGGGTGGAAACACCATATATTTT.

The V gene is TRBV3-1 (or the pseudogene TRBV3-2), the J gene TRBJ2-2, with 7 bases aligning to TRBD2. Trimming took 0 bases from V and 4 from J; bases not matched to a gene: 5. There are 16 residues in the CDR3. CDR1 and CDR2 (germline): LGHDT, YNNKEL (reference sequence). CDR3 DNA sequence: TGTGCCAGCAGCCAAGAGTGGGAGGGTCCCACCGGGGAGCTGTTTTTT. The encoded protein is CASSQEWEGPTGELFF.

This sequence joins TRBV2 and TRBJ1-1; D might be TRBD1 (6 bases). Deletions cut 4 bases from V and 6 bases from J, with 15 bases between. Germline CDR1 and CDR2: SNHLY and FYNNEI. The CDR3 extends over 14 amino acids. The DNA for the CDR3 is TGTGCCAGCAGTGGGGCGGGGGGCAAGGCTGAAGCTTTCTTT. Protein sequence: CASSGAGGKAEAFF.

The rearrangement links TRBV10-3 to TRBJ1-5; the D is unclear. The CDR3 is 16 residues long. The germline V gene encodes CDR1 ENHRY and CDR2 SYGVKD. V lost 4 bases and J lost 6, with 19 bases in between. The CDR3 DNA follows: TGTGCCATCAGTGGTTTCGACCCCGATGCAGGTCAGCCCCAGCATTTT. It translates to CAISGFDPDAGQPQHF.

The CDR3 nucleotides are TGTGCCAGCAGCTTGGTTAACGGGGGGCAAGAGACCCAGTACTTC. Protein product: CASSLVNGGQETQYF. This rearrangement joins TRBV5-5 to TRBJ2-5; 7 bases are shared with TRBD2. This CDR3 is 15 amino acids long. V lost 0 bases, J lost 2 bases, and 4 bases stayed unmatched. Germline CDR1 and CDR2: SGHKS and YYEKEE (reference sequence).

The chain joins TRBV28 to TRBJ1-1; D is unresolved. The V end was cut by 3 bases, the J end by 4 bases, with 9 bases between. The CDR3 contains 13 residues. Germline V lookup: CDR1 MDHEN, CDR2 SYDVKM. CDR3 sequence: CASSLTEVTEAFF. For the CDR3, the DNA is TGTGCCAGCAGTTTGACGGAGGTCACTGAAGCTTTCTTT.

The rearrangement links TRBV6-5 to TRBJ2-3; TRBD2 matches 8 bases. The germline CDR1 and CDR2 sequences are MNHEY and SVGAGI. The ends lost 6 bases at V and 1 base at J; junction bases unmatched: 6. This CDR3 is 15 amino acids long. This CDR3 is CASSRGLVGTDTQYF. For the CDR3, the DNA is TGTGCCAGCAGCCGGGGACTAGTGGGCACAGATACGCAGTATTTT.

This clone was seen only a few times. The chain is built from TRBV28 and TRBJ1-3; 8 nucleotides match TRBD1. The CDR3 contains 16 residues. CDR1 and CDR2 from the germline V gene are MDHEN and SYDVKM. V trimming: 6 bases; J trimming: 0 bases; junction bases outside the gene matches: 7. Here the CDR3 reads CASSRTGSASGNTIYF. CDR3 in DNA: TGTGCCAGCAGCCGGACAGGGTCCGCCTCTGGAAACACCATATATTTT.

The V gene is TRBV5-1, the J gene TRBJ1-1; D is unclear. V shed 4 bases and J shed 1 base, with 8 bases lying between them. This CDR3 has 13 amino acids. CDR1 is SGHRS, CDR2 YFSETQ, per germline. CDR3 sequence (DNA): TGCGCCAGCAGCAAACAGAGGAACACTGAAGCTTTCTTT. As protein: CASSKQRNTEAFF.